The T cell receptor (beta chain) under discussion was sequenced for a study of T cell repertoires in cytomegalovirus infection. TCRdb ran MiXCR on the reads and lists one entry per CDR3 protein. Altogether around 740,000 distinct CDR3 sequences are present, 35% to 45% being singletons, with the ten largest covering under 3.5%. After removal of 6 bases from V and 4 bases from J, the junction contained 8 bases not matched to a gene. Looked up from germline, CDR1 is MDHEN and CDR2 is SYDVKM. The CDR3 has 15 residues. The source is a human donor in good health (CMV status not recorded). Some clones in this sample may be carry-over from other donors' samples. Sequenced: PBMCs. The V and J genes are TRBV28 and TRBJ2-5; 10 nucleotides align to TRBD1. CDR3 amino acids: CASRQRDRGGETQYF. CDR3 coding DNA: TGTGCCAGCAGACAACGGGACAGGGGAGGAGAGACCCAGTACTTC.